This T cell receptor (beta chain) was obtained from a study of CD8 T cells in Susac syndrome. The ends were cut back, 1 base at V and 4 bases at J, with 4 bases in the middle. Looked up from germline, CDR1 is LGHDT and CDR2 is YNNKEL (reference sequence). The CDR3 loop spans 13 amino acids. The authors reverse transcribed about 0.5 to 1 ug RNA with random hexamers. Across 54 Vbeta and 13 Jbeta, TCR beta CDR3 was amplified with immunoSEQ multiplex PCR. Via MiXCR, TCRdb re-called the immunoSEQ multiplex PCR reads, giving one row per CDR3 protein. The sample holds 150,000 to 200,000 distinct CDR3 sequences, 93% seen once. The CD8+ and CD4+ T cells were isolated magnetically using a negative isolation approach, whereas the TEMRA cells were enriched by FACS.

The sequenced sample was CD4+ T cells from PBMCs. V usage is TRBV3-1 and J usage is TRBJ2-2; unclear D gene. This receptor was obtained from a human donor with multiple sclerosis. The CDR3 DNA is TGTGCCAGCAGCCAAGTGGGCACCGGGGAGCTGTTTTTT. This gives the protein CASSQVGTGELFF.